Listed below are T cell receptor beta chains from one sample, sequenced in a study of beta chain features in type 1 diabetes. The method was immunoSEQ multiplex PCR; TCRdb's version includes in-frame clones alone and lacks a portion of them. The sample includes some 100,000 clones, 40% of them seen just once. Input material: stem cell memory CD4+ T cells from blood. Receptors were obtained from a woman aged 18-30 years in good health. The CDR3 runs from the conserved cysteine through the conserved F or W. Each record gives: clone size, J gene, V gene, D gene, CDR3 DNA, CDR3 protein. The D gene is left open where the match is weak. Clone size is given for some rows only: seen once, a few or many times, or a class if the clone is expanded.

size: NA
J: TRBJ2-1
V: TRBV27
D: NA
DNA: TGTGCCAGCAGGCGAATTGGAGATCCCCTTTACAATGAGCAGTTCTTC
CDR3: CASRRIGDPLYNEQFF

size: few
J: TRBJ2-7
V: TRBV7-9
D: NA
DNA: TGTGCCAGCACGAGGGAGTCGTACGAGCAGTACTTC
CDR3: CASTRESYEQYF

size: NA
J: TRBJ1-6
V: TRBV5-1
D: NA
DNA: TGCGCCAGCAGCTTGGGGGGAGGCTCCTATAATTCACCCCTCCACTTT
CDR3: CASSLGGGSYNSPLHF

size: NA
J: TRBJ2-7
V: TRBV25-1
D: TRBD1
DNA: TGTGCCAGCAGTGAGAACAGGGGGCTCAGGGGCGAGCAGTACTTC
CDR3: CASSENRGLRGEQYF

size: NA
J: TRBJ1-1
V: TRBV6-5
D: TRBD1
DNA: TGTGCCAGCATCAAATTACAGGGGGACACTGAAGCTTTCTTT
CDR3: CASIKLQGDTEAFF

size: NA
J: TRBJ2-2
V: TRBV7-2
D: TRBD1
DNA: TGTGCCAGCAGCCACAGGGGATATACCGGGGAGCTGTTTTTT
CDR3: CASSHRGYTGELFF

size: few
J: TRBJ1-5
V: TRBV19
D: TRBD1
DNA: TGTGCCAGTAATCAGTTCGCCGGGACAGGGGGCTATCAGCCCCAGCATTTT
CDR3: CASNQFAGTGGYQPQHF

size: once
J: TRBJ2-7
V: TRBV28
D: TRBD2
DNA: TGTGCCAGCTATAAAGGTGCAGGCGGGAGGGCCGTCGACGAGCAGTACTTC
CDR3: CASYKGAGGRAVDEQYF

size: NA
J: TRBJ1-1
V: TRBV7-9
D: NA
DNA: TGTGCCAGCAGCCCTGGACGGAGCAGGGGCACTGAAGCTTTCTTT
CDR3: CASSPGRSRGTEAFF

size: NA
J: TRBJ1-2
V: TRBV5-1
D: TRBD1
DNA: TGCGCCAGCGCAGGGGGCCTGAGGGGCTACACCTTC
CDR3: CASAGGLRGYTF

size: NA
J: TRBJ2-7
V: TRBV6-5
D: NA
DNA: TGTGCCAGCAAAAGGGGGGGGAGCACCCACGAGCAGTACTTC
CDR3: CASKRGGSTHEQYF

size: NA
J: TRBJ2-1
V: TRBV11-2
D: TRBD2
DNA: TGTGCCAGCAGTCAACAGGCTAGCGGGATAGTGAATGAGCAGTTCTTC
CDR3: CASSQQASGIVNEQFF

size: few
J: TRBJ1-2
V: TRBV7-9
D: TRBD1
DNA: TGCGCCAGCAGCCAACTAGATACAGGGGGCCGGCATCGCTACACCTTC
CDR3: CASSQLDTGGRHRYTF

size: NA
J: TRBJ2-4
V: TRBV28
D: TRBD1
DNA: TGTGCCAGCAGTTTAAACAGGGGAACGCTAGCCAAAAACATTCAGTACTTC
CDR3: CASSLNRGTLAKNIQYF

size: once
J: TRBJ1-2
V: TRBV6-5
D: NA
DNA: TGTGCCAGCAGTTACTCGTACAGGGCTAACTATGGCTACACCTTC
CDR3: CASSYSYRANYGYTF

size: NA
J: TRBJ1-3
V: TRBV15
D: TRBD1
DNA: TGTGCCACCAGACCTGCCAGGGGGTTACTCAGCTCTGGAAACACCATATATTTT
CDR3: CATRPARGLLSSGNTIYF

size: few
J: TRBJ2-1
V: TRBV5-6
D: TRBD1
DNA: TGTGCCAGCAGCTTTAAGGCCGGGACAGCGGTATACAATGAGCAGTTCTTC
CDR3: CASSFKAGTAVYNEQFF

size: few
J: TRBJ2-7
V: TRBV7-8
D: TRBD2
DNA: TGTGCCAGCAGCTCTAGCGGGAGTACCTACGAGCAGTACTTC
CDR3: CASSSSGSTYEQYF

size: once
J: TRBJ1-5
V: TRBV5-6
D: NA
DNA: TGTGCCAGCAGCCGATTCGATAGGGGAACTCAGCCCCAGCATTTT
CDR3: CASSRFDRGTQPQHF

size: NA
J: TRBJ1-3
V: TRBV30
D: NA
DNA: TGTGCCTGGACAGTGGCAGGGAAAAACACCATATATTTT
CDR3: CAWTVAGKNTIYF

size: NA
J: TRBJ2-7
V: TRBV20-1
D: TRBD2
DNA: TGCAGTGCTTGGGACTACAGGAAGCAGTACTTC
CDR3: CSAWDYRKQYF

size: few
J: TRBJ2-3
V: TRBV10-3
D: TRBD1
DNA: TGTGCCATCAGACTTGGGACAGAGGCGGATACGCAGTATTTT
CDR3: CAIRLGTEADTQYF

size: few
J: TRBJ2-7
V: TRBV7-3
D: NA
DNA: TGTGCCAGCAGCTTAGCGCGCGGCGGGGCCTACGAGCAGTACTTC
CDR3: CASSLARGGAYEQYF

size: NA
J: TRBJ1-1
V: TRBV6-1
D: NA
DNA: TGTGCCAGCAGTAGCCAAAGGGGAACTGAAGCTTTCTTT
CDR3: CASSSQRGTEAFF

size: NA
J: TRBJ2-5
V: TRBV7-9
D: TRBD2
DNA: TGTGCCAGCAGCCAGGGCTTGAGACTAGCGGTCCAAGAGACCCAGTACTTC
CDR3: CASSQGLRLAVQETQYF

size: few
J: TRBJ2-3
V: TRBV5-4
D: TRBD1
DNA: TGTGCCAGCAGCTTGTCCCGCAGGGGGCATTTGGATACGCAGTATTTT
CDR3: CASSLSRRGHLDTQYF

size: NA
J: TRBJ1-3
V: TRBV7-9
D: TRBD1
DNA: TGTGCCAGCAGCCAACTAAGGACAGGGCCTGGAAACACCATATATTTT
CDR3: CASSQLRTGPGNTIYF

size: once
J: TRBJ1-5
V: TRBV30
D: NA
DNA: TGTGCCTGGAGACCCCCTGGGGGAGGACAGCCCCAGCATTTT
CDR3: CAWRPPGGGQPQHF

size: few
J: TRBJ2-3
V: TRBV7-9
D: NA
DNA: TGTGCCAGCAGACTAGGAACAGATACGCAGTATTTT
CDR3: CASRLGTDTQYF

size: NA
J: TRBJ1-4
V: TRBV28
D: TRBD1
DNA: TGTGCCAGCAGCTTGGGACAGTCTAATGAAAAACTGTTTTTT
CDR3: CASSLGQSNEKLFF

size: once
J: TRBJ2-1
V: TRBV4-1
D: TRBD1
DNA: TGCGCCAGCAGCCCCACACCCGGGACAGGGGAGGATGAGCAGTTCTTC
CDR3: CASSPTPGTGEDEQFF

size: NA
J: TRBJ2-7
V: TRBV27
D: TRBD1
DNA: TGTGCCAGTTCGATCCTGGGGACAGGGTCGCGCGAGCAGTACTTC
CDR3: CASSILGTGSREQYF

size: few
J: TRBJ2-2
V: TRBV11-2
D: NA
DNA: TGTGCCAGCAGCCCAGTGGGCCGGGAGCTGTTTTTT
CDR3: CASSPVGRELFF